A single sample is the source of the 8 T cell receptor beta chains below, sequenced in a study of blood T cell repertoires in COVID-19 (dated by TCRdb to the early 2020s). Library preparation was by the immunoSEQ multiplex PCR assay. Drawn from immuneACCESS, this table holds only the in-frame rearrangements with V and J called that TCRdb kept. Clones are partly lost; checked studies trace under half to an unresolved V gene and leave the rest unexplained. This sample lists about 280,000 clones; about 86% were detected once. The ten biggest clones cover around 2.1% of the sample. The sequenced sample was peripheral blood. The receptors were sampled from a woman under 40 who had recovered from COVID-19.

The rearrangement joins TRBV19 to TRBJ1-4; 7 nucleotides align to TRBD1. The V gene end was trimmed by 5 bases and the J gene end by 8 bases; junction bases not matched to a gene: 5. Germline V gives CDR1 LNHDA, CDR2 SQIVND (reference sequence). The CDR3 is 13 amino acids. CDR3 nucleotides: TGTGCCAGTAGTGTGACAGGGACCGAAAAACTGTTTTTT. As protein: CASSVTGTEKLFF.

The chain employs TRBV5-1 and TRBJ1-1, with a weak D call TRBD1 (6 bases). Germline V gene sequence: CDR1 SGHRS, CDR2 YFSETQ. The CDR3 sequence is 14 residues long. Deletions cut 7 bases from V and 1 base from J, with 14 bases between. This CDR3 reads CASDEQGPNTEAFF. CDR3 in DNA: TGCGCCAGCGACGAACAGGGACCGAACACTGAAGCTTTCTTT.

V gene TRBV28 combines with J gene TRBJ1-1; a weak D match, TRBD1 (5 bases). The CDR3 extends over 12 amino acids. V was pared by 6 bases and J by 6 bases, with 11 bases between. In germline, CDR1 is MDHEN, CDR2 SYDVKM. The CDR3 sequence is CASRRGGAEAFF. The CDR3 nucleotides are TGTGCCAGCAGGCGCGGGGGGGCTGAAGCTTTCTTT.

The J gene is TRBJ1-2, the V gene TRBV19; D call uncertain. There are 16 residues in the CDR3. V lost 11 bases and J 7 bases, leaving 29 bases between the germline ends. The germline V gene has CDR1 LNHDA and CDR2 SQIVND (reference sequence). The CDR3 loop reads CAHQSTRSGSRVGYTF. For the CDR3, the DNA is TGTGCCCACCAGTCGACACGTAGCGGTTCTAGGGTTGGCTACACCTTC.

CDR3 in amino acids: CASSPSIPSTDTQYF. The CDR3 coding sequence is TGTGCCAGCTCACCGAGTATTCCCAGCACAGATACGCAGTATTTT. The chain joins TRBV18 to TRBJ2-3; D is ambiguous. CDR1 and CDR2 from the germline V gene are KGHSH and LQKENI. The CDR3 has 15 residues. The V end lost 3 bases, the J end lost 0 bases, and 10 bases lay between the germline ends. The whole variable domain, filled in from reference TRBV18 and TRBJ2-3, reads NAGVMQNPRHLVRRRGQEARLRCSPMKGHSHVYWYRQLPEEGLKFMVYLQKENIIDESGMPKERFSAEFPKEGPSILRIQQVVRGDSAAYFCASSPSIPSTDTQYFGPGTRLTVL.

The chain uses TRBV11-2 and TRBJ2-1; 14 bases are shared with TRBD2. Unmatched junction bases numbered 3, after V lost 5 bases and J lost 3 bases. Per the germline V gene, CDR1 is SGHAT and CDR2 is FQNNGV. The CDR3 runs 16 residues. CDR3 nucleotide sequence: TGTGCCAGCAGCAGACTAGCGGGAGGGCTCTACAATGAGCAGTTCTTC. This translates into CASSRLAGGLYNEQFF.

V is TRBV4-1 and J is TRBJ1-5; possibly TRBD1 for D (6 bases). In germline, CDR1 is MGHRA, CDR2 YSYEKL. V dropped 0 bases and J dropped 9 bases, with 21 bases sitting between them. The CDR3 is 17 residues long. The CDR3 is CASSQDTGQPVRWPQHF. CDR3 nucleotides: TGCGCCAGCAGCCAAGACACAGGACAGCCCGTACGGTGGCCCCAGCATTTT.

V gene TRBV9 combines with J gene TRBJ2-1; TRBD2 agrees at 7 bases. Germline lookup yields CDR1 SGDLS and CDR2 YYNGEE. The length of the CDR3 is 14 residues. With 6 bases clipped from V and 6 bases from J, the junction kept 9 bases outside the gene matches. CDR3 amino acids: CASTYGRESNEQFF. DNA of the CDR3: TGTGCCAGCACGTACGGGCGGGAGAGCAATGAGCAGTTCTTC. Complete variable domain (other parts from reference TRBV9 and TRBJ2-1): DSGVTQTPKHLITATGQRVTLRCSPRSGDLSVYWYQQSLDQGLQFLIQYYNGEERAKGNILERFSAQQFPDLHSELNLSSLELGDSALYFCASTYGRESNEQFFGPGTRLTVL.